This T cell receptor (beta chain) was captured by sequencing in a study of Ad26.COV2.S vaccination and SARS-CoV-2 variants. Whole-study results and caveats: The study found higher spike-specific TCR breadth in vaccine than placebo recipients. Similar non-spike TCR breadth was observed in recipients of vaccine and of placebo. Assessments of TCR breadth and depth may have underestimated the total T cell responses. Substantial response breadth was reportedly seen for spike-specific CD8+ and CD4+ T cells after vaccination.

Germline V lookup: CDR1 SGHRS, CDR2 YFSETQ. Trimming shortened V by 0 bases and J by 3 bases, and 12 bases separated the two germline ends. CDR3 length: 15 amino acids. In regard to this clone: Antigen specificity is unknown.

Clones were sequenced by immunoSEQ multiplex PCR, and TCRdb holds only the in-frame ones, with some missing. The profile shows just over 350,000 clones, just over 90% of them singletons. This TCR came from a human donor who had recovered from COVID-19. V and J are TRBV5-1 and TRBJ1-2; possibly TRBD1 for D (6 bases). Material: peripheral blood, obtained after recovery from COVID-19. The CDR3 DNA reads as TGCGCCAGCAGCTTGGCCGTGGGGGCAGACTATGGCTACACCTTC. Translated, it gives CASSLAVGADYGYTF.